The 24 T cell receptor beta chains in this list originate from one sample, sequenced in a study of cytomegalovirus exposure and HLA in healthy donors. The PCR made use of 60 Vbeta and 13 Jbeta primers. The protocol was immunoSEQ multiplex PCR, while the TCRdb copy is restricted to in-frame clones and leaves out a portion. The data hold 130,000 to 150,000 clones, with roughly 76% observed a single time. The source material was PBMCs. The origin of the receptors is a man between 18 and 29 years old in good health and CMV-seronegative.

The chain has TRBV19 and TRBJ2-7; the match to TRBD1 covers 10 bases. The CDR3 spans 14 residues. The junction had 2 bases not matched to a gene; V was cut back by 4 bases and J by 2 bases. CDR1 LNHDA and CDR2 SQIVND come from the germline V gene (reference sequence). The CDR3 protein is CASSTGQGTYEQYF. The CDR3 DNA sequence: TGTGCCAGTAGTACGGGACAGGGGACCTACGAGCAGTACTTC.

The sample holds a few counts of this clone. The chain employs TRBV6-5 and TRBJ1-1; 7 positions agree with TRBD1. The CDR3 spans 15 residues. Germline V gives CDR1 MNHEY, CDR2 SVGAGI. Losses at the gene ends were 6 bases for V and 0 bases for J; bases not matched to a gene: 7. The CDR3 DNA reads TGTGCCAGCAGCCGCCCGGGACAGCTGAACACTGAAGCTTTCTTT. It yields the protein CASSRPGQLNTEAFF.

The rearrangement links TRBV10-1 to TRBJ2-7; D perhaps matches TRBD1 (8 bases). Trimming removed 6 bases at V and 0 bases at J, with 21 bases between. Germline assignment: CDR1 WNHNN and CDR2 SYGVQD (reference sequence). The CDR3 has 17 residues. As DNA, the CDR3 is TGCGCCAGCAGCCCGGACAGGGACTACGGTTCCTCCTACGAGCAGTACTTC. Its translation: CASSPDRDYGSSYEQYF.

This chain joins TRBV15 and TRBJ2-1; D ambiguous. The V and J ends lost 0 bases and 4 bases respectively, with 10 bases between them. CDR1 LNHNV and CDR2 YYDKDF come from the germline V gene (reference sequence). This CDR3 spans 15 amino acids. The CDR3 bases are TGTGCCACCAGCAGAGATCAGGCCCAGTACAATGAGCAGTTCTTC. It is translated as CATSRDQAQYNEQFF.

This chain joins TRBV7-8 and TRBJ2-5; no reliable D call. The closer fit of TRBJ2-7 to the DNA end suggests the J call may be wrong. CDR1 is SGHVS and CDR2 is FQNEAQ in the germline V gene. CDR3 length: 13 residues. The CDR3 loop is CASSLALMYEQYF. For the CDR3, the DNA is TGTGCCAGCAGCTTAGCGCTAATGTACGAGCAGTACTTC.

The V call is TRBV11-2, the J call TRBJ2-3; D gene ambiguous. V gave up 6 bases and J gave up 4 bases, with 11 bases separating them. The germline V gene has CDR1 SGHAT and CDR2 FQNNGV. There are 13 residues in the CDR3. The chain's CDR3 is CASSAGLADTQYF. CDR3 coding DNA: TGTGCCAGCAGTGCCGGTTTGGCAGATACGCAGTATTTT.

The V call is TRBV6-5, the J call TRBJ1-4; 8 bases fit TRBD1. This CDR3 contains 14 residues. Trimming at V came to 6 bases and at J to 8 bases, leaving 8 bases not matched to a gene. Germline lookup yields CDR1 MNHEY and CDR2 SVGAGI. For the CDR3, the DNA is TGTGCCAGCAGACCTCAGGGGGCGGCGGAAAAACTGTTTTTT. Encoded protein: CASRPQGAAEKLFF.

The gene calls are TRBV5-6 and TRBJ2-5; 7 nucleotides agree with TRBD1. The CDR3 loop spans 15 amino acids. V dropped 2 bases and J dropped 2; count of bases not matched to a gene: 6. Per germline, CDR1 SGHDT and CDR2 YYEEEE. In nucleotides, the CDR3 is TGTGCCAGCAGCTTTGGTCAGGGGGAGCAAGAGACCCAGTACTTC. Translating it yields CASSFGQGEQETQYF.

The chain combines TRBV5-1 with TRBJ1-6; 9 nucleotides match TRBD1. Trimming at V came to 1 base and at J to 7 bases, leaving 6 bases not matched to a gene. The CDR3 is 16 amino acids. Germline V gene lookup returns CDR1 SGHRS and CDR2 YFSETQ. The CDR3, as DNA: TGCGCCAGCAGCTTGACAGGGGGCTTAGGGAATTCACCCCTCCACTTT. Protein sequence: CASSLTGGLGNSPLHF.

The chain joins TRBV7-2 to TRBJ1-5; D is ambiguous. V was cut by 5 bases and J by 5 bases, with 10 bases left in between. The CDR3 covers 13 residues. CDR1 SGHTA and CDR2 FQGNSA come from the germline V gene. The CDR3 DNA sequence: TGTGCCAGCAGCCCGTCGTTTGATCAGCCCCAGCATTTT. It is translated as CASSPSFDQPQHF.

The CDR3 sequence is CAISALADSTDTQYF. CDR3 nucleotide sequence: TGTGCCATCTCTGCACTAGCGGATTCCACAGATACGCAGTATTTT. J is TRBJ2-3 and V is TRBV27, with TRBD2 identical over 8 bases. Germline V gene lookup returns CDR1 MNHEY and CDR2 SMNVEV (reference sequence). The CDR3 loop spans 15 amino acids. V was pared by 10 bases and J by 2 bases, with 11 bases of the junction left unmatched.

This clone has just a few counts. The chain joins TRBV10-1 to TRBJ2-1; 7 positions agree with TRBD2. V lost 4 bases and J lost 2; bases outside the gene matches: 11. Germline CDR1 is WNHNN and CDR2 is SYGVQD (reference sequence). The CDR3 spans 17 residues. In DNA form, the CDR3 reads TGCGCCAGCAGTGCCGACCCCGGGAGGATTCCCTACAATGAGCAGTTCTTC. Amino acid sequence: CASSADPGRIPYNEQFF.

The CDR3 bases are TGTGCCAGCGGCCGGGTTTCCTACGAGCAGTACTTC. Translating gives CASGRVSYEQYF. This sequence joins TRBV13 and TRBJ2-7, with unresolved D. The germline V gene encodes CDR1 PRHDT and CDR2 FYEKMQ (reference sequence). Between the trimmed V and J ends, which lost 8 bases and 1 base, there was a span of 9 bases. The CDR3 spans 12 residues.

This clone was detected only a few times. V is TRBV5-1 and J is TRBJ2-5; 14 bases agree with TRBD2. The junction had 8 bases not matched to a gene; V was cut back by 4 bases and J by 0 bases. The CDR3 covers 18 residues. The V gene's germline CDR1 is SGHRS and CDR2 YFSETQ. The CDR3 loop reads CASSRGTSGSRYQETQYF. DNA of the CDR3: TGCGCCAGCAGCCGGGGGACTAGCGGGAGCCGGTACCAAGAGACCCAGTACTTC.

This rearrangement joins TRBV7-9 to TRBJ2-5; D may be TRBD1 (6 bases). V was pared by 4 bases and J by 3 bases, with 18 bases between. Germline V gene data show CDR1 as SEHNR and CDR2 as FQNEAQ (reference sequence). The CDR3 sequence is 16 residues long. Here the CDR3 reads CASSSPPLTGEETQYF. Written as DNA, the CDR3 is TGTGCCAGCAGCTCCCCTCCCTTGACAGGTGAAGAGACCCAGTACTTC.

As concerns this clone: At one of its ends the junction is not consistent with the germline gene, which may arise from a read error. V is TRBV25-1 and J is TRBJ1-1; unclear D gene. The CDR3 sequence is 13 residues long. Germline-derived CDR1 and CDR2 are MGHDK and SYGVNS. CDR3 amino acids: CASSEFSSSERSF. The DNA of the CDR3 is TGTGCCAGCAGTGAATTCAGTAGCTCCGAACGGAGTTTT.

This clone appeared a single time. V and J are TRBV30 and TRBJ1-5; TRBD1 is a possible D gene (5 bases). V dropped 2 bases and J dropped 4 bases, with 9 bases sitting between them. CDR3 length: 13 residues. The germline V gene has CDR1 GTSNPN and CDR2 SVGIG (reference sequence). CDR3 residues: CAWSLQVNQPQHF. The CDR3 DNA is TGTGCCTGGAGTCTACAGGTAAATCAGCCCCAGCATTTT.

This clone showed up just once. The chain is built from TRBV6-5 and TRBJ1-5; D remains ambiguous. V was clipped by 5 bases and J by 3 bases, with 14 bases between them. CDR1 is MNHEY and CDR2 is SVGAGI in the germline V gene. CDR3 length: 15 amino acids. CDR3 DNA sequence: TGTGCCAGCAGTCCTATACAGAACATCAATCAGCCCCAGCATTTT. Translation gives CASSPIQNINQPQHF.

The gene calls are TRBV30 and TRBJ1-1; TRBD1 agrees at 7 bases. Per the germline V gene, CDR1 is GTSNPN and CDR2 is SVGIG (reference sequence). The CDR3 has 16 residues. V gave up 0 bases and J gave up 6 bases; unmatched junction bases: 13. The CDR3 is CAWSVGVRQGEPEAFF. The CDR3 nucleotides are TGTGCCTGGAGTGTAGGAGTTCGACAGGGAGAGCCTGAAGCTTTCTTT.

The V call is TRBV7-8, the J call TRBJ2-1; D possibly corresponds to TRBD2 (7 bases). The CDR3 is 17 residues long. V was trimmed by 0 bases and J by 2 bases, leaving 14 bases between them. Per the germline V gene, CDR1 is SGHVS and CDR2 is FQNEAQ. CDR3 sequence reads: CASSLALIGGPYNEQFF. The CDR3 DNA follows: TGTGCCAGCAGCTTAGCGCTAATCGGGGGGCCCTACAATGAGCAGTTCTTC. The entire variable domain, with the rest obtained from reference TRBV7-8 and TRBJ2-1, is as follows: GAGVSQSPRYKVAKRGQDVALRCDPISGHVSLFWYQQALGQGPEFLTYFQNEAQLDKSGLPSDRFFAERPEGSVSTLKIQRTQQEDSAVYLCASSLALIGGPYNEQFFGPGTRLTVL.

V gene TRBV11-2 combines with J gene TRBJ2-1, with D possibly TRBD2 on 6 matching bases. Trimming cost V 1 base and J 8 bases, with 9 bases left between them. From germline, CDR1 is SGHAT and CDR2 FQNNGV. This CDR3 comprises 13 residues. CDR3 nucleotides: TGTGCCAGCAGCTTAGGACTAGTCGATGAGCAGTTCTTC. This codes for CASSLGLVDEQFF.

The V gene is TRBV6-5, the J gene TRBJ2-7; no clear D gene. V lost 10 bases and J lost 2, with 15 bases in between. Germline V gene sequence: CDR1 MNHEY, CDR2 SVGAGI. This CDR3 comprises 13 residues. CDR3 coding DNA: TGTGCCATAAGAGAAGTGAGTGCCTACGAGCAGTACTTC. It encodes CAIREVSAYEQYF.

This clone was counted only a few times. V gene TRBV5-1 combines with J gene TRBJ2-1, with 10 bases matching TRBD2. Looked up from germline, CDR1 is SGHRS and CDR2 is YFSETQ. The J segment lost 9 bases and the V segment lost 3 bases, leaving 6 bases of the junction unmatched. CDR3 length: 14 amino acids. The CDR3 sequence is CASSSEREGGEQFF. As DNA, the CDR3 is TGCGCCAGCAGCTCCGAGCGGGAGGGAGGTGAGCAGTTCTTC.

The rearrangement joins TRBV30 to TRBJ1-2, with a tentative D call TRBD1 (5 bases). This CDR3 comprises 14 residues. CDR1 and CDR2 from the germline V gene are GTSNPN and SVGIG (reference sequence). Trimming stripped 0 bases from V and 3 bases from J, with 11 bases between. The CDR3, as DNA: TGTGCCTGGAGTGTATCGCGGGGGTACTATGGCTACACCTTC. Residues: CAWSVSRGYYGYTF.